These 17 T cell receptor beta chains were sequenced from one sample in a study of STAT5B mutations in CD4+ large granular lymphocyte leukemia. Profiling relied on immunoSEQ multiplex PCR, and the TCRdb table lists in-frame clones only, not all of them. The sample records about 32,000 clones, approximately 86% being singletons. The specimen was CD4+ T cells from blood buffy coats. The receptors here all came from a human donor in good health.

The CDR3 protein is CASSLGTGGSPEAFF. Here the CDR3 DNA reads TGCGCCAGCAGCTTGGGAACAGGGGGCTCCCCCGAAGCTTTCTTT. The chain uses TRBV5-1 and TRBJ1-1; 9 bases fit TRBD1. The CDR3 runs to 15 residues. Germline V gene data show CDR1 as SGHRS and CDR2 as YFSETQ. V was clipped by 0 bases and J by 8 bases; unmatched bases: 8.

The chain links TRBV6-5 to TRBJ1-2; D perhaps matches TRBD1 (5 bases). The V end was cut by 0 bases, the J end by 5 bases, with 16 bases between. The CDR3 contains 16 residues. Germline CDR1 reads MNHEY; CDR2 reads SVGAGI. In nucleotides, the CDR3 is TGTGCCAGCAGTTACTCGGTCGGCAGGGCAGGGTATGGCTACACCTTC. As protein: CASSYSVGRAGYGYTF.

CDR3 in amino acids: CASSLRTHLGQFF. CDR3 sequence (DNA): TGTGCCAGCAGTTTAAGAACCCACCTGGGGCAGTTCTTC. The chain couples TRBV27 to TRBJ2-1; D unresolved. The germline V gene has CDR1 MNHEY and CDR2 SMNVEV (reference sequence). V was trimmed by 2 bases and J by 12 bases, leaving 14 bases between them. This CDR3 is 13 amino acids long.

This chain links TRBV5-6 with TRBJ2-1, with 7 positions matching TRBD2. Germline values: CDR1 SGHDT, CDR2 YYEEEE. After removal of 4 bases from V and 7 bases from J, the junction contained 11 bases not matched to a gene. The CDR3 extends over 15 amino acids. CDR3 sequence: CASSTRTRADNEQFF. CDR3 bases: TGTGCCAGCAGCACTAGGACTAGGGCAGATAATGAGCAGTTCTTC.

The V gene is TRBV28, the J gene TRBJ1-2; D uncertain. V gave up 4 bases and J gave up 4 bases, with 10 bases separating them. CDR1 and CDR2 from the germline V gene are MDHEN and SYDVKM. The CDR3 contains 13 residues. The CDR3 coding sequence is TGTGCCAGCAGTTCCACAGTCAGCTATGGCTACACCTTC. Amino acids: CASSSTVSYGYTF.

The chain joins TRBV4-3 to TRBJ2-3; TRBD2 aligns across 13 bases. This CDR3 comprises 18 residues. Germline CDR1 LGHNA, CDR2 YSLEER. V lost 0 bases, J lost 5 bases, and 8 bases stayed unmatched. As DNA, the CDR3 is TGCGCCAGCAGCCAAGATGGATTGACTAGCGGGAGGAAAGATACGCAGTATTTT. This translates into CASSQDGLTSGRKDTQYF.

The chain recombines TRBV10-2 with TRBJ2-1, with 8 nucleotides matching TRBD1. With V trimmed by 3 bases and J by 7 bases, 8 bases remained unmatched. Per germline, CDR1 WSHSY and CDR2 SAAADI. CDR3 length: 15 residues. The CDR3 DNA reads TGCGCCAGCAGTGAACTGGACAGGGATAGGAATGAGCAGTTCTTC. Its translation is CASSELDRDRNEQFF.

This clone was recorded a few times. The rearrangement uses TRBV11-3 and TRBJ2-7, with D possibly matching TRBD2 (6 bases). CDR1 is SGHNT and CDR2 is YENEEA in the germline V gene. This CDR3 spans 13 amino acids. V shed 3 bases and J shed 6 bases, with 12 bases lying between them. CDR3 residues: CASSFSRGGEQYF. DNA of the CDR3: TGTGCCAGCAGCTTCAGTCGGGGAGGCGAGCAGTACTTC.

V gene TRBV11-3 combines with J gene TRBJ2-2, with D maybe TRBD2 (5 bases). V lost 1 base and J lost 1, with 13 bases in between. Germline V gene data show CDR1 as SGHNT and CDR2 as YENEEA. The CDR3 consists of 17 residues. The CDR3 region is CASSLGGPRENTGELFF. The CDR3 DNA follows: TGTGCCAGCAGCTTAGGCGGGCCCCGCGAGAACACCGGGGAGCTGTTTTTT.

The chain carries TRBV30 and TRBJ2-6, with TRBD2 identical over 7 bases. Germline V CDR1 and CDR2: GTSNPN, SVGIG (reference sequence). The CDR3 has 15 amino acids. The junction had 6 bases not matched to a gene; V was cut back by 5 bases and J by 2 bases. CDR3 sequence: CAWAKRGAGANVLTF. The DNA of the CDR3 is TGTGCCTGGGCCAAGCGGGGCGCTGGGGCCAACGTCCTGACTTTC.

The chain couples TRBV21-1 to TRBJ2-3; TRBD2, as called in the table, went unchecked against the DNA. TRBV21-1 is noted as a pseudogene. CDR3 length equals 18 residues. CDR3 sequence reads: CASSTSPSGRALTDTQYF. DNA for the CDR3: TGTGCCAGCAGCACATCTCCTAGCGGGAGGGCCTTAACAGATACGCAGTATTTT.

This chain connects TRBV4-1 to TRBJ2-7; no definite D call. CDR1 and CDR2 (germline): MGHRA, YSYEKL. The CDR3 is 13 residues long. The germline V and J ends were trimmed by 4 bases and 3 bases, with 10 bases remaining between them. CDR3 protein: CASSPILGYEQYF. CDR3 DNA sequence: TGCGCCAGCAGCCCCATACTGGGCTACGAGCAGTACTTC.

This clone turned up a few times. The chain has TRBV2 and TRBJ2-2; 8 bases map to TRBD1. The V gene end was trimmed by 7 bases and the J gene end by 5 bases; junction bases not matched to a gene: 6. The CDR3 contains 14 residues. Germline V gives CDR1 SNHLY, CDR2 FYNNEI. CDR3 region: CASTRQGITGELFF. In DNA form, the CDR3 reads TGTGCCAGCACCAGACAGGGGATAACCGGGGAGCTGTTTTTT.

The V and J genes are TRBV5-1 and TRBJ2-2, with D possibly matching TRBD1 (5 bases). Germline-derived CDR1 and CDR2 are SGHRS and YFSETQ. Trimming removed 2 bases from V and 1 base from J, with 12 bases in between. The CDR3 is 16 residues long. CDR3 nucleotides: TGCGCCAGCAGCTTTATACTACAGGAGAACACCGGGGAGCTGTTTTTT. Amino acid sequence: CASSFILQENTGELFF.

The chain has TRBV7-3 and TRBJ1-2, with a weak D call TRBD1 (5 bases). The germline V gene encodes CDR1 SGHTA and CDR2 FQGTGA. The CDR3 sequence is 14 residues long. The V end lost 6 bases, the J end lost 4 bases, and 15 bases lay between the germline ends. The CDR3 DNA is TGTGCCAGCAGTAACCCCAGGGAGGCCTATGGCTACACCTTC. This sequence encodes CASSNPREAYGYTF.

The chain combines TRBV30 with TRBJ2-7; D unresolved. V was cut by 0 bases and J by 2 bases, with 8 bases left in between. This CDR3 region has 13 residues. Looked up from germline, CDR1 is GTSNPN and CDR2 is SVGIG (reference sequence). The CDR3 DNA reads TGTGCCTGGAGTGTAAGCCGAGCCTACGAGCAGTACTTC. Translating it yields CAWSVSRAYEQYF. Full variable domain (rest looked up from reference TRBV30 and TRBJ2-7): SQTIHQWPATLVQPVGSPLSLECTVEGTSNPNLYWYRQAAGRGLQLLFYSVGIGQISSEVPQNLSASRPQDRQFILSSKKLLLSDSGFYLCAWSVSRAYEQYFGPGTRLTVT.

The rearrangement uses TRBV28 and TRBJ1-5; TRBD1 is a possible D gene (5 bases). V lost 3 bases to trimming and J lost 6 bases, with 9 bases between them. The CDR3 spans 13 residues. CDR1 MDHEN and CDR2 SYDVKM come from the germline V gene. CDR3 nucleotide sequence: TGTGCCAGCAGTTTCGCAGGGAGTCAGCCCCAGCATTTT. Its protein product is CASSFAGSQPQHF.